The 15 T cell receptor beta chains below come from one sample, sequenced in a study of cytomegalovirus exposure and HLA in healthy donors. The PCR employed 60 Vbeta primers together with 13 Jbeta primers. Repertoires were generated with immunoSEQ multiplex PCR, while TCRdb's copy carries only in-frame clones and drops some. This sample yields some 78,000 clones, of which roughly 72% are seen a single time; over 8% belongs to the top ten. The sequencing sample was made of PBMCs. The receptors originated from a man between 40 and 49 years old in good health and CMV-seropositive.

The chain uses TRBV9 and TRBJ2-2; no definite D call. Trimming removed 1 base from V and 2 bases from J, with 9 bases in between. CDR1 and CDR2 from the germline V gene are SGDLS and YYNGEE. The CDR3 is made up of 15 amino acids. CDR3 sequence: CASSVYPTNTGELFF. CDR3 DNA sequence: TGTGCCAGCAGCGTATACCCTACTAACACCGGGGAGCTGTTTTTT. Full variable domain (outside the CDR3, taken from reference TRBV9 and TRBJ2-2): DSGVTQTPKHLITATGQRVTLRCSPRSGDLSVYWYQQSLDQGLQFLIQYYNGEERAKGNILERFSAQQFPDLHSELNLSSLELGDSALYFCASSVYPTNTGELFFGEGSRLTVL.

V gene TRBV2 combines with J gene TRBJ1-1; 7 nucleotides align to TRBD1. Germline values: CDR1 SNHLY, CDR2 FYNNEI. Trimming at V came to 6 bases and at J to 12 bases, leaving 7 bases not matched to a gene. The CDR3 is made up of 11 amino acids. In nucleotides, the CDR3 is TGTGCCAGCAGGCCGGGACAGCGGACTTTCTTT. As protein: CASRPGQRTFF.

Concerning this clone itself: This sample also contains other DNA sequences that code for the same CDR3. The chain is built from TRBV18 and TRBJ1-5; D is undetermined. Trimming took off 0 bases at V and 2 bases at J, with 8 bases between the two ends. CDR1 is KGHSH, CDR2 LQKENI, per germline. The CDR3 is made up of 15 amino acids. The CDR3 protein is CASSPPGGGNQPQHF. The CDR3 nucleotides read TGTGCCAGCTCACCACCGGGTGGAGGCAATCAGCCCCAGCATTTT.

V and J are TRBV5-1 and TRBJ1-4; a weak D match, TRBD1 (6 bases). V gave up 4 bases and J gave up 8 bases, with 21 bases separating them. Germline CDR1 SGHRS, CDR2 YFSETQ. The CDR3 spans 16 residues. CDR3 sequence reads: CASSPVETGFGEKLFF. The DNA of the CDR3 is TGCGCCAGCAGCCCGGTGGAAACAGGGTTCGGCGAAAAACTGTTTTTT.

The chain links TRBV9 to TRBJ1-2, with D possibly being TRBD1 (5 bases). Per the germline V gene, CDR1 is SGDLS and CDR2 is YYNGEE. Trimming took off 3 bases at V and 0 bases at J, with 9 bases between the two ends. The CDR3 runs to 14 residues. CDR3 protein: CASSGGAANYGYTF. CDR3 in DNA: TGTGCCAGCAGCGGTGGGGCAGCTAACTATGGCTACACCTTC.

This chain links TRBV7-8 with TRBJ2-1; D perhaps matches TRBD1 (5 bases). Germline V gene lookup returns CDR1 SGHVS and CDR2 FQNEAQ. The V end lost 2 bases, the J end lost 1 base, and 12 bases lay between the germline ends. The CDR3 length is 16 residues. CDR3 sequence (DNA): TGTGCCAGCAGCTTATTTCAAGGGGAATCCTACAATGAGCAGTTCTTC. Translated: CASSLFQGESYNEQFF.

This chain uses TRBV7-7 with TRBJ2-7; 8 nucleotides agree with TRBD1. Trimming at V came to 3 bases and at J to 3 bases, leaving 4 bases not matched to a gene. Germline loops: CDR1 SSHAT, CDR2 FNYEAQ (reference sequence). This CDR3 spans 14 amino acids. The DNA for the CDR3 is TGTGCCAGCAGCTTCGGACAGGGCAGCTACGAGCAGTACTTC. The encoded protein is CASSFGQGSYEQYF.

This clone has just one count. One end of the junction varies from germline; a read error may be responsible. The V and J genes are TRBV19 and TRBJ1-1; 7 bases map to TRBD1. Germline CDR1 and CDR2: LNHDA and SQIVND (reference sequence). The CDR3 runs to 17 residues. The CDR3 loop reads CASSLDRAGGRKAEAFF. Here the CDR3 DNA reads TGTGCCAGTAGTTTAGACCGGGCAGGGGGGAGAAAGGCTGAAGCTTTCTTT.

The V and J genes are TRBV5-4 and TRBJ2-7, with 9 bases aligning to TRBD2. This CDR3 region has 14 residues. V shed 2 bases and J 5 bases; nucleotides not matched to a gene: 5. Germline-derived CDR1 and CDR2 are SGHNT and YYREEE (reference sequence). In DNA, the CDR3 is TGTGCCAGCAGCTTCCGGCGGGAGGGGGACGAGCAGTACTTC. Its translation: CASSFRREGDEQYF.

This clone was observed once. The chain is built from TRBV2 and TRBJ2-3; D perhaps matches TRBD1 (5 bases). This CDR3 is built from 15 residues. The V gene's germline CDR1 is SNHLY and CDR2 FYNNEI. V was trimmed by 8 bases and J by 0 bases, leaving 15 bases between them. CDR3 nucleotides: TGTGCCAGCGTGCGGCAGGGAAGAAGCACAGATACGCAGTATTTT. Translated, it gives CASVRQGRSTDTQYF.

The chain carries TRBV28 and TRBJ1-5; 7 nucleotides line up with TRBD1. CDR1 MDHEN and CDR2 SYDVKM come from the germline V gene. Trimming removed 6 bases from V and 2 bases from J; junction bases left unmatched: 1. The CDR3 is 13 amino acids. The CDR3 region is CASRQGGNQPQHF. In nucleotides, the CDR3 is TGTGCCAGCAGGCAGGGGGGCAATCAGCCCCAGCATTTT.

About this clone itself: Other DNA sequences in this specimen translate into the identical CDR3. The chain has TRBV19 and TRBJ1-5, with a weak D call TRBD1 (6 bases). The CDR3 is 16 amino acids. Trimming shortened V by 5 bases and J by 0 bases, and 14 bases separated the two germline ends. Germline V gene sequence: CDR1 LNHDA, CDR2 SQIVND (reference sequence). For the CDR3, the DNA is TGTGCCAGTAGTCTTAAATCAGGGGATAGCAATCAGCCCCAGCATTTT. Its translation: CASSLKSGDSNQPQHF.

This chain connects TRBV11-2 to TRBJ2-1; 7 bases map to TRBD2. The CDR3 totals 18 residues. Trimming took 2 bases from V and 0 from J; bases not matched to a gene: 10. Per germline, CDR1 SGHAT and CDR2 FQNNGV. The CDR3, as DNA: TGTGCCAGCAGCTTAAGGCTTCTAGCGGCGAGCTCCTACAATGAGCAGTTCTTC. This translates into CASSLRLLAASSYNEQFF.

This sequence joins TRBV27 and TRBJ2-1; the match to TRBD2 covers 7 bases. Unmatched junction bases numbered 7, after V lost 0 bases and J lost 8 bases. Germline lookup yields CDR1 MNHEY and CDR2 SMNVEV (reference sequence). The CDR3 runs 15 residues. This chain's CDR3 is CASSLSGGVGHEQFF. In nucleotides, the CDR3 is TGTGCCAGCAGTTTATCGGGGGGGGTTGGGCATGAGCAGTTCTTC.

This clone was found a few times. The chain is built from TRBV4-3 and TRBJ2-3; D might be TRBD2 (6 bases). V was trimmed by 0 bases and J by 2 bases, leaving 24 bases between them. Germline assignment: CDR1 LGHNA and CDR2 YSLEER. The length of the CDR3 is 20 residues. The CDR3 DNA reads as TGCGCCAGCAGCCAAGATGAAGGGGCGGGCGGGGTCGGGAACACAGATACGCAGTATTTT. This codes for CASSQDEGAGGVGNTDTQYF.